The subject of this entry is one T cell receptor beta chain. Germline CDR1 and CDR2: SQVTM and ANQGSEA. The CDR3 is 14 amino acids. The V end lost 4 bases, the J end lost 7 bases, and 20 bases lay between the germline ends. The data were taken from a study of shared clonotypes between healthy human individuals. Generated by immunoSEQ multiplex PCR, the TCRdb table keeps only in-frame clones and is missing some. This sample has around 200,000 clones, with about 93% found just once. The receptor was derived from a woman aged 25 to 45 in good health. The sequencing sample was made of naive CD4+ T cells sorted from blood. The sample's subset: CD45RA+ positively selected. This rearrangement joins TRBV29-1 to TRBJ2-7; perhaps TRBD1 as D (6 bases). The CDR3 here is CSVGTATRGSEQYF. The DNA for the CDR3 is TGCAGCGTTGGGACAGCGACCAGAGGTAGTGAGCAGTACTTC.